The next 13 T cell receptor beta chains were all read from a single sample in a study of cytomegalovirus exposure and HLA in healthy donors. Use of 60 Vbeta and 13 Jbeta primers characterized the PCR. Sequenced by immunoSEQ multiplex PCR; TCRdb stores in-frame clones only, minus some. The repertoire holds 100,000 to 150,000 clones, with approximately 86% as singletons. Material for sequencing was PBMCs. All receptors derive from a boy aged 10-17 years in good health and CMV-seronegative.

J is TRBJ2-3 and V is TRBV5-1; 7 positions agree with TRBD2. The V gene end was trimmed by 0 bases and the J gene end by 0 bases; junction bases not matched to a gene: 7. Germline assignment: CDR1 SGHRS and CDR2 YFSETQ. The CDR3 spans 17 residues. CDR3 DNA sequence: TGCGCCAGCAGCTTGGAGAAGGGCGGGAGAAGCACAGATACGCAGTATTTT. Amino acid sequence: CASSLEKGGRSTDTQYF.

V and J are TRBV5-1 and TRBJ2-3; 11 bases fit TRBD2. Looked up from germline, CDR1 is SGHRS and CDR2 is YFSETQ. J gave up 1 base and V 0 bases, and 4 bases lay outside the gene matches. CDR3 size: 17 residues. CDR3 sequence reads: CASSLVLGLAGTDTQYF. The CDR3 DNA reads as TGCGCCAGCAGCTTGGTTTTGGGACTAGCGGGCACAGATACGCAGTATTTT.

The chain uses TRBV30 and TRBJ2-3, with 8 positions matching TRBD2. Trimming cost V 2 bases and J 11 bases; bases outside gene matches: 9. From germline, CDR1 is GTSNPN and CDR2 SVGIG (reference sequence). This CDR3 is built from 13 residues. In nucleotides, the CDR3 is TGTGCCTGGAGTCCCCCGAGACTAGCGAGGCAGTATTTT. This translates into CAWSPPRLARQYF.

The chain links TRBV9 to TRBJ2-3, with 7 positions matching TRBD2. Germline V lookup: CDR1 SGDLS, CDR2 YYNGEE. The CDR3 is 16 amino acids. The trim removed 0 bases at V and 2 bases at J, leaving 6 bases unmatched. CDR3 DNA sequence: TGTGCCAGCAGCGTAGCTAGCGGAGACCCCACAGATACGCAGTATTTT. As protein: CASSVASGDPTDTQYF.

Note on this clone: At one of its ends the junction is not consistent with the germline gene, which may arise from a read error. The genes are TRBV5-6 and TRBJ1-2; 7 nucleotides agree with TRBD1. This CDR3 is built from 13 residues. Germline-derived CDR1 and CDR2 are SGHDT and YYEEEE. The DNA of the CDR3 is TGTGCCAGCAGCTCGACAGGGCGCTATGGCTACCCCTTC. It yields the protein CASSSTGRYGYPF. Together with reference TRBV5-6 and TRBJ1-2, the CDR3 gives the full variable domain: DAGVTQSPTHLIKTRGQQVTLRCSPKSGHDTVSWYQQALGQGPQFIFQYYEEEERQRGNFPDRFSGHQFPNYSSELNVNALLLGDSALYLCASSSTGRYGYPFGSGTRLTVV.

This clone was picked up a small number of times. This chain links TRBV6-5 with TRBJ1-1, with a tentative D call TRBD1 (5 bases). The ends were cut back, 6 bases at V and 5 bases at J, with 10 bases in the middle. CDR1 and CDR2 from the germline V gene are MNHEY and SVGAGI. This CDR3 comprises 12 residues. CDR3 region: CASSPGGTEAFF. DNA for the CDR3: TGTGCCAGCAGCCCGGGGGGGACTGAAGCTTTCTTT.

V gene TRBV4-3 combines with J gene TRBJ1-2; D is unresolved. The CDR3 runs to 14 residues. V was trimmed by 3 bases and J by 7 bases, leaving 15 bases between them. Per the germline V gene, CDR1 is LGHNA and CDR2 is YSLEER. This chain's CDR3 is CASSQVAIPGGYTF. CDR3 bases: TGCGCCAGCAGCCAGGTTGCCATACCGGGTGGCTACACCTTC.

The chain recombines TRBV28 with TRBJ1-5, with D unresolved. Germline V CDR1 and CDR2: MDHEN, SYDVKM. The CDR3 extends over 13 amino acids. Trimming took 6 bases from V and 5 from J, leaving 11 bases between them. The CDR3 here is CASSSRFDQPQHF. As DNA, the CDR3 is TGTGCCAGCAGCTCCCGGTTTGATCAGCCCCAGCATTTT.

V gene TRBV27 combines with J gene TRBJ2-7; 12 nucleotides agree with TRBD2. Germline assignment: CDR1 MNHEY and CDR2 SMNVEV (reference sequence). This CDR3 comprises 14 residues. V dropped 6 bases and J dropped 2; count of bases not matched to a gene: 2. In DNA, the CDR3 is TGTGCCAGCAGAAGGACTAGCGGGACCTACGAGCAGTACTTC. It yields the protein CASRRTSGTYEQYF.

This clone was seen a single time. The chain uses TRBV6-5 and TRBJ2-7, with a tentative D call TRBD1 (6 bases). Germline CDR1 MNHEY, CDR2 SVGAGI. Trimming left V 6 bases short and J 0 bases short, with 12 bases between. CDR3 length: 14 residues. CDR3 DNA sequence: TGTGCCAGCAGAGCCGGGACATACTCCTACGAGCAGTACTTC. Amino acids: CASRAGTYSYEQYF.

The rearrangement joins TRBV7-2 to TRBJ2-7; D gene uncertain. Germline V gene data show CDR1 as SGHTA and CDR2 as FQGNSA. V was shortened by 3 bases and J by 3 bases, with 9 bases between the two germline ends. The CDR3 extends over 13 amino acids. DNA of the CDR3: TGTGCCAGCAGCTTTCCCAAAATCTACGAGCAGTACTTC. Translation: CASSFPKIYEQYF.

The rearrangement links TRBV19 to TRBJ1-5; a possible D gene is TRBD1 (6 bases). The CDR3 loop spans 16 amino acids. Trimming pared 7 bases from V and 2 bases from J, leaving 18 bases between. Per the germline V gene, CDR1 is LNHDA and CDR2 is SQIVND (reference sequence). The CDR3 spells CASTPDSPGGNQPQHF. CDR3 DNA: TGTGCCAGTACCCCGGACAGTCCCGGTGGCAATCAGCCCCAGCATTTT.

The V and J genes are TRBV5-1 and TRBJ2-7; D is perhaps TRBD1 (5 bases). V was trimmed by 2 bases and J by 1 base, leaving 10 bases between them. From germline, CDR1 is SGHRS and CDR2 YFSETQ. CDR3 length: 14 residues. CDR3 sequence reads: CASSFTRESYEQYF. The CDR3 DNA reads TGCGCCAGCAGCTTCACCAGGGAATCCTACGAGCAGTACTTC.